One and the same sample provided the 30 T cell receptor beta chains below, sequenced in a study of T cells in Graves' hyperthyroidism and ophthalmopathy. From RNA transcripts, TCR beta CDR3 regions were amplified. The TCR CDR3 first-round RT-PCR relied on the HTBI primer set. MiXCR was run by TCRdb on the multiplex PCR reads, yielding one entry per CDR3 protein. The sample yields under 300,000 distinct CDR3 sequences, roughly 22% seen once. The sample comprised blood. These receptor sequences come from a young man with Graves' ophthalmopathy.

This chain links TRBV19 with TRBJ1-4; D gene uncertain. The length of the CDR3 is 14 residues. Germline V gives CDR1 LNHDA, CDR2 SQIVND (reference sequence). V was cut by 3 bases and J by 7 bases, with 12 bases left in between. The CDR3 region is CASSIRPGSEKLFF. The CDR3 bases are TGTGCCAGTAGTATTCGCCCAGGATCTGAAAAACTGTTTTTT.

CDR3 sequence: CASSPTGGYEQYF. In DNA form, the CDR3 reads TGTGCCAGCAGCCCCACAGGGGGCTACGAGCAGTACTTC. This chain links TRBV28 with TRBJ2-7; 8 positions match TRBD1. J was trimmed by 3 bases and V by 6 bases; bases with no gene match: 4. The CDR3 is 13 amino acids. Germline CDR1 reads MDHEN; CDR2 reads SYDVKM.

This clonotype was recorded a few times. The V gene is TRBV19, the J gene TRBJ2-6, with 7 bases fitting TRBD1. CDR1 is LNHDA and CDR2 is SQIVND in the germline V gene (reference sequence). With 7 bases clipped from V and 12 bases from J, the junction kept 9 bases outside the gene matches. The CDR3 runs 13 residues. Written as DNA, the CDR3 is TGTGCCAGTACCACGACAGGGAATCTCGTCCTGACTTTC. This translates into CASTTTGNLVLTF.

This sequence joins TRBV4-2 and TRBJ2-7, with 11 bases lining up with TRBD1. The CDR3 covers 14 residues. With V trimmed by 1 base and J by 5 bases, 1 base remained unmatched. Germline assignment: CDR1 LGHNA and CDR2 YNFKEQ. CDR3 loop: CASSQGTGGDEQYF. DNA for the CDR3: TGTGCCAGCAGCCAAGGGACAGGGGGCGACGAGCAGTACTTC.

This clonotype was detected only a few times. The chain employs TRBV27 and TRBJ1-1, with D tentatively TRBD1 (5 bases). Per the germline V gene, CDR1 is MNHEY and CDR2 is SMNVEV (reference sequence). V lost 4 bases and J lost 5, with 14 bases in between. This CDR3 spans 14 amino acids. The CDR3 here is CASSSPGGITEAFF. CDR3 nucleotides: TGTGCCAGCAGTTCACCGGGGGGTATAACTGAAGCTTTCTTT.

This clonotype was picked up many times. The chain recombines TRBV2 with TRBJ1-1; TRBD1 agrees at 10 bases. This CDR3 is 15 amino acids long. Looked up from germline, CDR1 is SNHLY and CDR2 is FYNNEI. The V and J ends lost 6 bases and 4 bases, in that order; junction bases with no gene match: 8. CDR3 in DNA: TGTGCCAGCAGCCGACACCGGGACAGGGGCACTGAAGCTTTCTTT. It encodes CASSRHRDRGTEAFF.

The genes are TRBV12-3 or TRBV12-4 and TRBJ1-1; TRBD1 matches 9 bases. Losses at the gene ends were 4 bases for V and 1 base for J; bases not matched to a gene: 4. The CDR3 length is 15 residues. In nucleotides, the CDR3 is TGTGCCAGCAGTTATGGACAGGGGTCGAACACTGAAGCTTTCTTT. This translates into CASSYGQGSNTEAFF.

V and J are TRBV2 and TRBJ2-7; 11 nucleotides agree with TRBD2. The CDR3 contains 16 residues. V lost 7 bases and J lost 7; bases outside the gene matches: 15. Per germline, CDR1 SNHLY and CDR2 FYNNEI. The CDR3 nucleotides read TGTGCCAGCACCCGCAGCTTAGCGGGAGGGCCTAAAGAGCAGTACTTC. Amino acid sequence: CASTRSLAGGPKEQYF.

This clonotype has a count of ten or more. CDR3: CASRMTSGSYEQYF. The CDR3 DNA follows: TGTGCCAGCAGGATGACTAGCGGCTCCTACGAGCAGTACTTC. The chain has TRBV12-3 or TRBV12-4 and TRBJ2-7; TRBD2 matches 9 bases. V lost 6 bases, J lost 0 bases, and 3 bases stayed unmatched. The CDR3 covers 14 residues.

This clonotype was seen a handful of times. The rearrangement uses TRBV28 and TRBJ1-2, with D uncertain. The CDR3 is 15 amino acids. Trimming left V 6 bases short and J 4 bases short, with 18 bases between. Germline CDR1 is MDHEN and CDR2 is SYDVKM. Written as DNA, the CDR3 is TGTGCCAGCAGCTACCGCGTTAGGTTGATCTATGGCTACACCTTC. This codes for CASSYRVRLIYGYTF.

For this clonotype: A much larger clone lies a single base off, so this may be a read error. The chain links TRBV3-1 to TRBJ2-3; TRBD1 might be the D (7 bases). V was clipped by 4 bases and J by 5 bases, with 13 bases between them. CDR1 is LGHDT and CDR2 is YNNKEL in the germline V gene (reference sequence). The CDR3 is made up of 14 amino acids. CDR3 region: CASSRRGVQDTQYF. CDR3 nucleotides: TGTGCCAGCAGCCGCAGGGGGGTCCAAGATACGCAGTATTTT.

The count of this clonotype is one. V gene TRBV6-4 combines with J gene TRBJ2-1; TRBD2 matches 14 bases. J gave up 3 bases and V 7 bases, and 5 bases lay outside the gene matches. Germline loops: CDR1 MRHNA, CDR2 SNTAGT. The CDR3 loop spans 16 amino acids. In DNA, the CDR3 is TGTGCCAGCACCGGGACTAGCGGGAGCGTCTACAATGAGCAGTTCTTC. Protein: CASTGTSGSVYNEQFF.

The table lists this clonotype with many counts. This chain joins TRBV10-1 and TRBJ2-1; 8 bases fit TRBD2. V trimming: 4 bases; J trimming: 0 bases; junction bases outside the gene matches: 5. The germline gives CDR1 WNHNN, CDR2 SYGVQD (reference sequence). There are 16 residues in the CDR3. Here the CDR3 DNA reads TGCGCCAGCAGTGTTAGCGGGACCAACTCCTACAATGAGCAGTTCTTC. This encodes CASSVSGTNSYNEQFF.

V is TRBV28 and J is TRBJ1-4; a possible D gene is TRBD1 (5 bases). Germline V gene data show CDR1 as MDHEN and CDR2 as SYDVKM. This CDR3 is built from 15 residues. V was shortened by 7 bases and J by 5 bases, with 17 bases between the two germline ends. The CDR3 region is CASTYSGGFNEKLFF. CDR3 DNA sequence: TGTGCCAGCACTTACTCGGGGGGGTTCAATGAAAAACTGTTTTTT.

The V call is TRBV28, the J call TRBJ2-7, with D maybe TRBD1 (5 bases). The V and J ends lost 7 bases and 4 bases respectively, with 20 bases between them. CDR1 and CDR2 from the germline V gene are MDHEN and SYDVKM. CDR3 length equals 15 residues. The CDR3 region is CASIPPGASKYEQYF. As DNA, the CDR3 is TGTGCCAGCATTCCCCCTGGGGCGTCAAAATACGAGCAGTACTTC.

This chain connects TRBV10-3 to TRBJ1-1; D not resolved. Trimming stripped 0 bases from V and 5 bases from J, with 10 bases between. This CDR3 has 14 amino acids. The germline CDR1 and CDR2 sequences are ENHRY and SYGVKD. CDR3 loop: CAISESIVKTEAFF. CDR3 nucleotides: TGTGCCATCAGTGAGTCTATAGTTAAGACTGAAGCTTTCTTT.

Of note for this clonotype: A junction end diverges from the germline sequence, so it may reflect a read error. This rearrangement joins TRBV27 to TRBJ2-3, with a possible D match to TRBD1 (5 bases). The CDR3 consists of 16 residues. The germline V gene has CDR1 MNHEY and CDR2 SMNVEV (reference sequence). The CDR3 DNA reads as TGTACCAGCAGTTTACGGGTGACAGTTAGCACAGATACGCAGTATTTT. Translating it yields CTSSLRVTVSTDTQYF.

This clonotype was seen repeatedly, ten times or more. This rearrangement joins TRBV28 to TRBJ1-4, with a possible D match to TRBD1 (6 bases). Trimming cost V 3 bases and J 8 bases, with 7 bases left between them. CDR1 is MDHEN and CDR2 is SYDVKM in the germline V gene. The CDR3 sequence is 12 residues long. The CDR3 region is CASSLTGEKLFF. The DNA of the CDR3 is TGTGCCAGCAGTTTGACAGGCGAAAAACTGTTTTTT.

A few counts support this clonotype. The chain uses TRBV7-9 and TRBJ1-5; TRBD1 matches 9 bases. The CDR3 length is 16 residues. After removal of 5 bases from V and 2 bases from J, the junction contained 7 bases not matched to a gene. CDR1 and CDR2 from the germline V gene are SEHNR and FQNEAQ (reference sequence). The chain's CDR3 is CASSKQGAQGNQPQHF. The CDR3 DNA reads TGTGCCAGCAGCAAACAGGGGGCGCAGGGCAATCAGCCCCAGCATTTT.

This clonotype came up many times. This chain links TRBV20-1 with TRBJ2-1, with 9 bases matching TRBD2. The CDR3 extends over 15 amino acids. CDR1 and CDR2 (germline): DFQATT, SNEGSKA (reference sequence). Unmatched junction bases numbered 7, after V lost 3 bases and J lost 4 bases. DNA of the CDR3: TGCAGTGCTAGCCCTAGCGGGAAACCATACAATGAGCAGTTCTTC. Translated, it gives CSASPSGKPYNEQFF.

This clonotype was recorded many times. The rearrangement uses TRBV28 and TRBJ1-1; the D is unclear. V lost 1 base, J lost 7 bases, and 4 bases lay in between. Germline assignment: CDR1 MDHEN and CDR2 SYDVKM. The length of the CDR3 is 11 residues. CDR3 coding DNA: TGTGCCAGCAGTTTATACGGTGAAGCTTTCTTT. Its translation is CASSLYGEAFF. Supplemented by reference TRBV28 and TRBJ1-1, the full variable domain reads DVKVTQSSRYLVKRTGEKVFLECVQDMDHENMFWYRQDPGLGLRLIYFSYDVKMKEKGDIPEGYSVSREKKERFSLILESASTNQTSMYLCASSLYGEAFFGQGTRLTVV.

V gene TRBV11-2 combines with J gene TRBJ2-1; 12 nucleotides match TRBD2. The V and J ends lost 5 bases and 5 bases, in that order; junction bases with no gene match: 16. The CDR3 spans 19 residues. The germline V gene has CDR1 SGHAT and CDR2 FQNNGV. The CDR3 DNA reads as TGTGCCAGCAGCCTACGACTAGCGGGAGAACCTGGACCCCACAATGAGCAGTTCTTC. It is translated as CASSLRLAGEPGPHNEQFF.

The chain carries TRBV6-2 or TRBV6-3 and TRBJ2-2; D perhaps matches TRBD2 (6 bases). The V end was cut by 6 bases, the J end by 3 bases, with 14 bases between. The length of the CDR3 is 15 residues. The germline CDR1 and CDR2 sequences are MNHEY and SVGEGT. CDR3 sequence: CASSREASYTGELFF. As DNA, the CDR3 is TGTGCCAGCAGCAGGGAGGCGTCATACACCGGGGAGCTGTTTTTT.

In this sample, this clonotype turned up many times. The rearrangement links TRBV5-1 to TRBJ2-2, with 13 positions matching TRBD2. The length of the CDR3 is 20 residues. Germline V gives CDR1 SGHRS, CDR2 YFSETQ. The ends lost 1 base at V and 4 bases at J; junction bases unmatched: 13. CDR3 sequence: CASSLTELTSGRSFTGELFF. In nucleotides, the CDR3 is TGCGCCAGCAGCTTGACCGAACTGACTAGCGGGAGGTCCTTCACCGGGGAGCTGTTTTTT.

This clonotype showed up just a few times. This chain uses TRBV6-4 with TRBJ1-5, with 9 bases lining up with TRBD1. The trim removed 0 bases at V and 7 bases at J, leaving 10 bases unmatched. The germline CDR1 and CDR2 sequences are MRHNA and SNTAGT. This CDR3 has 17 residues. CDR3 DNA sequence: TGTGCCAGCAGTGACTCCGGTAAAACAGGGGGCAGGCAGCCCCAGCATTTT. It translates to CASSDSGKTGGRQPQHF.

This clonotype was counted only a few times. The chain combines TRBV6-1 with TRBJ2-3; D not certain. V was pared by 0 bases and J by 0 bases, with 4 bases between. In germline, CDR1 is MNHNS, CDR2 SASEGT. The CDR3 runs 14 residues. For the CDR3, the DNA is TGTGCCAGCAGTGAAGCCGTAAGCACAGATACGCAGTATTTT. Amino acid sequence: CASSEAVSTDTQYF.

This clonotype has a count of ten or more. The chain uses TRBV3-1 and TRBJ1-2; weak D call: TRBD1 (6 bases). The germline CDR1 and CDR2 sequences are LGHDT and YNNKEL (reference sequence). The V end was cut by 3 bases, the J end by 5 bases, with 10 bases between. The CDR3 extends over 13 amino acids. This CDR3 reads CASSHGGAYGYTF. CDR3 in DNA: TGTGCCAGCAGCCACGGGGGGGCATATGGCTACACCTTC.

This clonotype was recorded many times. This chain links TRBV28 with TRBJ2-3, with a tentative D call TRBD2 (6 bases). CDR1 is MDHEN and CDR2 is SYDVKM in the germline V gene. Trimming left V 7 bases short and J 2 bases short, with 19 bases between. The CDR3 spans 16 residues. CDR3: CASTPRDFPTTDTQYF. The CDR3 nucleotides read TGTGCCAGCACCCCCCGGGACTTCCCTACCACAGATACGCAGTATTTT. Variable domain in full (rest from reference TRBV28 and TRBJ2-3): DVKVTQSSRYLVKRTGEKVFLECVQDMDHENMFWYRQDPGLGLRLIYFSYDVKMKEKGDIPEGYSVSREKKERFSLILESASTNQTSMYLCASTPRDFPTTDTQYFGPGTRLTVL.

This clonotype came up a few times. The chain joins TRBV5-4 to TRBJ2-3; TRBD2 aligns across 7 bases. With V trimmed by 4 bases and J by 2 bases, 10 bases remained unmatched. The germline V gene has CDR1 SGHNT and CDR2 YYREEE (reference sequence). This CDR3 has 16 amino acids. CDR3: CASSPYREDHTDTQYF. DNA for the CDR3: TGTGCCAGCAGCCCTTACCGGGAGGATCACACAGATACGCAGTATTTT.

At least ten counts were recorded for this clonotype. This chain links TRBV20-1 with TRBJ2-3; the D gene is possibly TRBD2 (6 bases). V lost 7 bases to trimming and J lost 4 bases, with 9 bases between them. The germline CDR1 and CDR2 sequences are DFQATT and SNEGSKA (reference sequence). The CDR3 extends over 11 amino acids. The CDR3 loop reads CSGASADTQYF. CDR3 nucleotides: TGCAGTGGAGCTAGCGCAGATACGCAGTATTTT.